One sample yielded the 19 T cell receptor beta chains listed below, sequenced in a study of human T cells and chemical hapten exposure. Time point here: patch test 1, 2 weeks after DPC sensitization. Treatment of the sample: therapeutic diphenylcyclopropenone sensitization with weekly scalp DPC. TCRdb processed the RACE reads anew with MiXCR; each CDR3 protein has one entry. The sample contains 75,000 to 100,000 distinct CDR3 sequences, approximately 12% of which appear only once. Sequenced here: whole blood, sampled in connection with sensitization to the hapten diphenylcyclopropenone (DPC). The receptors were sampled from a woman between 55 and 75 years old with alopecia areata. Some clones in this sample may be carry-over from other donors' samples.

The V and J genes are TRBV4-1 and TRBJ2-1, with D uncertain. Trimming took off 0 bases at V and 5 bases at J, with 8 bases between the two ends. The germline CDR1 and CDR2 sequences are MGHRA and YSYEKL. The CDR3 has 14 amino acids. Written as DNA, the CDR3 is TGCGCCAGCAGCCAAGAAAAAGCCCACAATGAGCAGTTCTTC. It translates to CASSQEKAHNEQFF.

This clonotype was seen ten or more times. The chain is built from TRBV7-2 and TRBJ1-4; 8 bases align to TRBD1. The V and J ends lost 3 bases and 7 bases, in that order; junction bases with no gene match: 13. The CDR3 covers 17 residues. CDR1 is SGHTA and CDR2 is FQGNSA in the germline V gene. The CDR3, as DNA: TGTGCCAGCAGCTTTTCCACCCGACAGGGGACGGGTGAAAAACTGTTTTTT. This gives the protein CASSFSTRQGTGEKLFF.

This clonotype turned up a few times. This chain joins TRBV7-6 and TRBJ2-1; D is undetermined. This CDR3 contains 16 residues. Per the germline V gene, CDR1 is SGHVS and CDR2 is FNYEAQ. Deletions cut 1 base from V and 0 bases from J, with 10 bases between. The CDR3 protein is CASSLGPRSSYNEQFF. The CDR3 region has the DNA TGTGCCAGCAGCTTAGGACCAAGGAGCTCCTACAATGAGCAGTTCTTC.

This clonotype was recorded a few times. The CDR3, as DNA: TGTGCCAGCAGTTACCGGGACGGGGGGTACGAGCAGTACTTC. This gives the protein CASSYRDGGYEQYF. The V gene is TRBV6-5, the J gene TRBJ2-7; 7 bases map to TRBD2. Trimming removed 2 bases from V and 4 bases from J; junction bases left unmatched: 5. This CDR3 region has 14 residues. Germline CDR1 reads MNHEY; CDR2 reads SVGAGI.

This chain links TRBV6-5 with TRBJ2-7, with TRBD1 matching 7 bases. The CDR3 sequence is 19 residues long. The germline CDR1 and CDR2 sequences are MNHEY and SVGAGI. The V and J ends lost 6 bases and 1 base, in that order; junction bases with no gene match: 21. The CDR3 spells CASRVTFTGAESYSYEQYF. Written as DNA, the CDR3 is TGTGCCAGCAGAGTGACTTTTACAGGGGCTGAGTCATATTCCTACGAGCAGTACTTC.

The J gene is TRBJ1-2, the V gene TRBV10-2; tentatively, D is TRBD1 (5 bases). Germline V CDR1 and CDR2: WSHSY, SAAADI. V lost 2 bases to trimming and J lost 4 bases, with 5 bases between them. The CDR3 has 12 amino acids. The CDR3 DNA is TGCGCCAGCAGTGAGGGGGCCTATGGCTACACCTTC. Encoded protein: CASSEGAYGYTF.

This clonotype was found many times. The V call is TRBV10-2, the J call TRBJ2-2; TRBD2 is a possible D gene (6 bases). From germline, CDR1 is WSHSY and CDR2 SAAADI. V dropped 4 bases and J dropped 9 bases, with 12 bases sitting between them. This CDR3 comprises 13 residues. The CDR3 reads CASSGDSPRELFF. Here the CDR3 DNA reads TGCGCCAGCAGTGGGGACTCCCCCAGGGAGCTGTTTTTT.

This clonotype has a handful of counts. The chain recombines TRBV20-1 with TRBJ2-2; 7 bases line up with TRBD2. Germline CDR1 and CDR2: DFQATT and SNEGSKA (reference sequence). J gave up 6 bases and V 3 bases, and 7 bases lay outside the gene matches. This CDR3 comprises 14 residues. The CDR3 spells CSASARAGAGELFF. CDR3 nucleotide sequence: TGCAGTGCTAGTGCCCGCGCGGGAGCCGGGGAGCTGTTTTTT.

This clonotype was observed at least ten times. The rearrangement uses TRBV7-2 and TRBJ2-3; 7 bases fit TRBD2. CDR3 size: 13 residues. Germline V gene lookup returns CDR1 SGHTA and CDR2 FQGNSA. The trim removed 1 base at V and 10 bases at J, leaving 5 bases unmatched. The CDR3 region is CASSLERDRAQYF. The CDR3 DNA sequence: TGTGCCAGCAGCTTAGAGCGGGATAGGGCGCAGTATTTT. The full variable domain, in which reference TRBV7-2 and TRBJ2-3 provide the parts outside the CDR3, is GAGVSQSPSNKVTEKGKDVELRCDPISGHTALYWYRQSLGQGLEFLIYFQGNSAPDKSGLPSDRFSAERTGGSVSTLTIQRTQQEDSAVYLCASSLERDRAQYFGPGTRLTVL.

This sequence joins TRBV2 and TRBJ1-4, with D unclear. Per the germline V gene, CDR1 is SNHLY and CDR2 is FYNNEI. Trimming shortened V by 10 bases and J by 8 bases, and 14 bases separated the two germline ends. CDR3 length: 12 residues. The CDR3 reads CATEWWGEKLFF. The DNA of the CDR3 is TGTGCCACCGAGTGGTGGGGAGAAAAACTGTTTTTT.

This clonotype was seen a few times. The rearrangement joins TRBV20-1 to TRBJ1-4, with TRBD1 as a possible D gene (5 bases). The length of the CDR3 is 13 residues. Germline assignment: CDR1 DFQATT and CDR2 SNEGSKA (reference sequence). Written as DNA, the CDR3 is TGCGCCCCGTCCCAGGGAGACTATGAAAAACTGTTTTTT. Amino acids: CAPSQGDYEKLFF.

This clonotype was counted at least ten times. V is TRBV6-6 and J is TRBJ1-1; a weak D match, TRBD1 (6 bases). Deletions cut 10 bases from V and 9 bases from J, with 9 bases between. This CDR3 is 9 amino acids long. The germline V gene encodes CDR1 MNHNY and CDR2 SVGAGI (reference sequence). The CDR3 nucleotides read TGTGCCACCGGGGGGCAAGCTTTCTTT. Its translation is CATGGQAFF.

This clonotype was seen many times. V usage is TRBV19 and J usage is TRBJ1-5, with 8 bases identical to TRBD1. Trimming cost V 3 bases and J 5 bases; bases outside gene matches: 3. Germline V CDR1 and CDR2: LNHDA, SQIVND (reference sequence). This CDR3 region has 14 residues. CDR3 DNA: TGTGCCAGTAGTATGACAGGGGTGGATCAGCCCCAGCATTTT. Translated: CASSMTGVDQPQHF.

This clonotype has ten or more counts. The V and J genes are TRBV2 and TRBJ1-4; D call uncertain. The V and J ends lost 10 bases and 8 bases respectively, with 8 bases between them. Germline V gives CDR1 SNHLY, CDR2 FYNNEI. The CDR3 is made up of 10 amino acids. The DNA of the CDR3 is TGTGCCATCGGAGGGGAAAAACTGTTTTTT. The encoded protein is CAIGGEKLFF.

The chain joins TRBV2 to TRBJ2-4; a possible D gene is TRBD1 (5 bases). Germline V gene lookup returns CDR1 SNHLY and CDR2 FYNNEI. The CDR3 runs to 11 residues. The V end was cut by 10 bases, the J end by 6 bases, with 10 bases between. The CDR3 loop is CATRAINIQYF. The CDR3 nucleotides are TGTGCCACCAGGGCTATAAACATTCAGTACTTC.

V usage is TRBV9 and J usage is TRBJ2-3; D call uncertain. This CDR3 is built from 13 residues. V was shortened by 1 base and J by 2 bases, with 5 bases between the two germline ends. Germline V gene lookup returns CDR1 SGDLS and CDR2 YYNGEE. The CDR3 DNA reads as TGTGCCAGCAGCGTAACGATCACAGATACGCAGTATTTT. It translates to CASSVTITDTQYF.

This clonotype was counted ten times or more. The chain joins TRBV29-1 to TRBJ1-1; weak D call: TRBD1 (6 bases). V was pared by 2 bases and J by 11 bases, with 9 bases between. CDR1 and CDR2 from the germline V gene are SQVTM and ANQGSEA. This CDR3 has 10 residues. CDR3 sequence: CSVELGAAFF. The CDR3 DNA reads TGCAGCGTTGAACTGGGGGCGGCTTTCTTT. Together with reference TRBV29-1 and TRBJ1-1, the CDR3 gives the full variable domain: SAVISQKPSRDICQRGTSLTIQCQVDSQVTMMFWYRQQPGQSLTLIATANQGSEATYESGFVIDKFPISRPNLTFSTLTVSNMSPEDSSIYLCSVELGAAFFGQGTRLTVV.

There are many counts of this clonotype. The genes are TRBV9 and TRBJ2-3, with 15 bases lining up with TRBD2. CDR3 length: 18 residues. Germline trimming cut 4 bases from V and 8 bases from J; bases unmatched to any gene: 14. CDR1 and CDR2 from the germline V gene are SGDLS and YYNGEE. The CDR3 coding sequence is TGTGCCAGCAGCCGGACTAGCGGGGGGGCCCAACCCACCCTTACGCAGTATTTT. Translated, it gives CASSRTSGGAQPTLTQYF.

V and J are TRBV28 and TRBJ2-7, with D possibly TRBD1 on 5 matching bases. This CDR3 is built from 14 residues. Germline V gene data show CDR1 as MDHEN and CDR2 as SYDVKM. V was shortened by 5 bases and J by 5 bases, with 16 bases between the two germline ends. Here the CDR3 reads CASSPVGSGHEQYF. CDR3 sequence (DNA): TGTGCCAGCAGTCCCGTCGGGTCAGGGCACGAGCAGTACTTC.